The 18 T cell receptor beta chains below come from one sample, sequenced in a study of human T cells and chemical hapten exposure. As for time point: patch test 2, 6 weeks after DPC sensitization. Described treatment: therapeutic diphenylcyclopropenone sensitization with weekly scalp DPC. TCRdb redid the calling of the RACE reads with MiXCR, one entry per CDR3 protein. In the table there are about 380,000 distinct CDR3 sequences, around 6% of which are singletons. Sequences were derived from whole blood, sampled in connection with sensitization to the hapten diphenylcyclopropenone (DPC). The receptors were gathered from a woman in her late teens or twenties with alopecia areata. Some clones in this sample may be carry-over from other donors' samples.

Many counts were recorded for this clonotype. The chain recombines TRBV5-1 with TRBJ1-2, with 9 nucleotides matching TRBD1. Germline V gives CDR1 SGHRS, CDR2 YFSETQ. This CDR3 is built from 17 residues. The junction had 8 bases not matched to a gene; V was cut back by 0 bases and J by 2 bases. This CDR3 reads CASSLDLGTGPNYGYTF. The CDR3 DNA follows: TGCGCCAGCAGCTTGGATCTTGGGACAGGGCCCAACTATGGCTACACCTTC.

This clonotype was seen ten or more times. The rearrangement joins TRBV7-9 to TRBJ1-1, with D unresolved. Deletions cut 4 bases from V and 4 bases from J, with 16 bases between. CDR3 length: 15 amino acids. Germline values: CDR1 SEHNR, CDR2 FQNEAQ (reference sequence). The CDR3 DNA reads as TGTGCCAGCAGCTCGCCCAGCCTGTTTGGCACTGAAGCTTTCTTT. It translates to CASSSPSLFGTEAFF.

This clonotype was seen ten or more times. The chain carries TRBV6-6 and TRBJ1-4; D not resolved. Germline V gives CDR1 MNHNY, CDR2 SVGAGI (reference sequence). V was pared by 8 bases and J by 0 bases, with 16 bases between. CDR3 length: 16 amino acids. CDR3 in DNA: TGTGCCAGCGTAGGCGGCGGGAGGACAACTAATGAAAAACTGTTTTTT. It yields the protein CASVGGGRTTNEKLFF.

This clonotype was detected ten times or more. The chain has TRBV29-1 and TRBJ1-1, with 7 bases that match TRBD1. The CDR3 length is 14 residues. The germline gives CDR1 SQVTM, CDR2 ANQGSEA. Trimming removed 3 bases from V and 5 bases from J; junction bases left unmatched: 9. CDR3 coding DNA: TGCAGCGTTGAGGAACTCACAGGGGCGACTGAAGCTTTCTTT. Its protein product is CSVEELTGATEAFF.

This chain joins TRBV20-1 and TRBJ2-5; tentatively, D is TRBD2 (6 bases). The CDR3 covers 14 residues. Trimming left V 0 bases short and J 5 bases short, with 13 bases between. Germline V lookup: CDR1 DFQATT, CDR2 SNEGSKA (reference sequence). In nucleotides, the CDR3 is TGCAGTGCTAGAGATCGCAGGGAGGAGGAGACCCAGTACTTC. Protein: CSARDRREEETQYF.

This clonotype came up many times. V and J are TRBV12-3 or TRBV12-4 and TRBJ1-2; 7 nucleotides agree with TRBD1. The CDR3 spans 13 residues. V was clipped by 8 bases and J by 2 bases; unmatched bases: 5. Here the CDR3 reads CASGSQGNYGYTF. CDR3 in DNA: TGTGCCAGCGGGTCACAGGGGAACTATGGCTACACCTTC.

The gene calls are TRBV7-2 and TRBJ2-7; tentative D call: TRBD2 (6 bases). Germline lookup yields CDR1 SGHTA and CDR2 FQGNSA. This CDR3 is 13 amino acids long. V was pared by 5 bases and J by 6 bases, with 14 bases between. The CDR3 coding sequence is TGTGCCAGCAGCCCGGTCGGAGGGAGCGAGCAGTACTTC. As protein: CASSPVGGSEQYF.

This chain connects TRBV29-1 to TRBJ2-1; either TRBD1 or TRBD2 may supply D (6 bases each). The CDR3 is 15 residues long. V lost 5 bases and J 5 bases, leaving 19 bases between the germline ends. Per germline, CDR1 SQVTM and CDR2 ANQGSEA. The CDR3 sequence: CSVPQRGASNNEQFF. The CDR3 region has the DNA TGCAGCGTTCCCCAAAGGGGGGCATCGAACAATGAGCAGTTCTTC.

This clonotype appeared many times. CDR3 in DNA: TGTGCCATCAGTGGGGGACAGGGGAACACTGAAGCTTTCTTT. Residues: CAISGGQGNTEAFF. This chain uses TRBV10-3 with TRBJ1-1; TRBD1 agrees at 9 bases. V gave up 4 bases and J gave up 1 base; unmatched junction bases: 1. Germline CDR1 and CDR2: ENHRY and SYGVKD. This CDR3 has 14 residues.

V and J are TRBV7-2 and TRBJ2-5; 7 bases fit TRBD2. V lost 0 bases to trimming and J lost 2 bases; unmatched junction nucleotides: 3. The CDR3 runs to 15 residues. Germline V lookup: CDR1 SGHTA, CDR2 FQGNSA. CDR3 residues: CASSLARLAQETQYF. The CDR3 DNA reads TGTGCCAGCAGCTTAGCGCGACTAGCACAAGAGACCCAGTACTTC.

The sample holds many counts of this clonotype. The CDR3 DNA follows: TGTGCCAGCAGATCCCGTGGCGGCTCCTATGGCTACACCTTC. Translating gives CASRSRGGSYGYTF. The chain employs TRBV12-3 or TRBV12-4 and TRBJ1-2; D not certain. The V end was cut by 6 bases, the J end by 4 bases, with 15 bases between. There are 14 residues in the CDR3.

The chain is built from TRBV9 and TRBJ2-2, with TRBD1 identical over 9 bases. The CDR3 loop spans 17 amino acids. V dropped 4 bases and J dropped 4; count of bases not matched to a gene: 11. The germline V gene encodes CDR1 SGDLS and CDR2 YYNGEE. CDR3 amino acids: CASSLTAGTGSTGELFF. DNA for the CDR3: TGTGCCAGCAGCTTAACAGCCGGGACAGGGAGCACCGGGGAGCTGTTTTTT.

This clonotype was observed a handful of times. V is TRBV7-2 and J is TRBJ2-3; D gene unclear. Germline CDR1 and CDR2: SGHTA and FQGNSA. This CDR3 has 14 amino acids. V lost 3 bases and J 0 bases, leaving 7 bases between the germline ends. The chain's CDR3 is CASSFYPSTDTQYF. CDR3 in DNA: TGTGCCAGCAGCTTCTATCCTAGCACAGATACGCAGTATTTT.

This clonotype has more than one count but fewer than ten. Here the CDR3 reads CASSPPTGVDRSYSYNEQFF. Written as DNA, the CDR3 is TGTGCCAGCTCACCCCCGACCGGGGTCGACAGGTCCTACTCCTACAATGAGCAGTTCTTC. The V and J genes are TRBV18 and TRBJ2-1, with TRBD1 as a possible D gene (6 bases). Germline V gene sequence: CDR1 KGHSH, CDR2 LQKENI. The CDR3 contains 20 residues. V lost 3 bases, J lost 0 bases, and 24 bases lay in between.

Concerning this clonotype itself: Germline is not matched at one junction end, which may reflect a read error. The chain combines TRBV4-2 with TRBJ2-1; 8 positions agree with TRBD2. The CDR3 has 15 residues. Germline CDR1 LGHNA, CDR2 YNFKEQ. CDR3 sequence reads: CASSPSGGPYNVQFF. CDR3 in DNA: TGTGCCAGCAGTCCCAGCGGGGGCCCCTACAATGTGCAGTTCTTC.

The chain links TRBV2 to TRBJ2-1; perhaps TRBD2 as D (6 bases). Per germline, CDR1 SNHLY and CDR2 FYNNEI. The CDR3 runs to 14 residues. The V end lost 6 bases, the J end lost 11 bases, and 20 bases lay between the germline ends. The CDR3 sequence: CASSMPGVLNKQFF. The CDR3 region has the DNA TGTGCCAGCAGCATGCCGGGGGTCCTAAATAAGCAGTTCTTC. Based on the CDR3 plus reference TRBV2 and TRBJ2-1, the full variable domain is EPEVTQTPSHQVTQMGQEVILRCVPISNHLYFYWYRQILGQKVEFLVSFYNNEISEKSEIFDDQFSVERPDGSNFTLKIRSTKLEDSAMYFCASSMPGVLNKQFFGPGTRLTVL.

This clonotype was seen ten or more times. The chain employs TRBV6-2 or TRBV6-3 and TRBJ1-6; 8 bases fit TRBD1. In germline, CDR1 is MNHEY, CDR2 SVGEGT. V was clipped by 5 bases and J by 7 bases; unmatched bases: 10. The CDR3 is 16 residues long. The CDR3 DNA sequence: TGTGCCAGCAGTGCCTGGACAGGGATCCCGAATTCACCCCTCCACTTT. Translating gives CASSAWTGIPNSPLHF.

Only a few counts were recorded for this clonotype. V usage is TRBV27 and J usage is TRBJ2-7, with unresolved D. The CDR3 is 13 amino acids. Per the germline V gene, CDR1 is MNHEY and CDR2 is SMNVEV (reference sequence). Trimming left V 0 bases short and J 6 bases short, with 9 bases between. The chain's CDR3 is CASSLSHGREQYF. The CDR3 nucleotides are TGTGCCAGCAGTTTATCGCATGGGCGCGAGCAGTACTTC.